Listed below are T cell receptor beta chains from one sample, sequenced in a study of control samples from healthy donors and cancer patients. This table comes from immunoSEQ multiplex PCR, and its TCRdb copy is limited to in-frame clones, with some not included. Of about 170,000 clones in the sample, 88% were seen once. Source material: blood. The source is a woman aged 25 to 39 in good health. Each CDR3 is given with its conserved first and last residue. Each record gives: V gene, D gene, clone size, J gene, CDR3 protein, CDR3 DNA. D genes are given only for firm matches. Clone size is stated in some rows and not others, as once, few, many or a class when expanded.

TRBV3-1/TRBV3-2	NA	NA	TRBJ1-2	CASSLQGSYGYTF	TGTGCCAGCAGCCTCCAGGGTTCCTATGGCTACACCTTC
TRBV7-9	NA	NA	TRBJ1-1	CASSLGGIAEAFF	TGTGCCAGCAGCTTAGGAGGGATAGCTGAAGCTTTCTTT
TRBV6-5	TRBD1	NA	TRBJ1-1	CASSYAGQGTEAFF	TGTGCCAGCAGTTACGCGGGACAGGGGACTGAAGCTTTCTTT
TRBV6-6	NA	NA	TRBJ1-4	CASSLASQEKLFF	TGTGCCAGCAGTTTGGCTTCCCAGGAAAAACTGTTTTTT
TRBV27	TRBD1	NA	TRBJ2-3	CASTLRQGAADTQYF	TGTGCCAGCACTCTTAGACAGGGGGCTGCAGATACGCAGTATTTT
TRBV10-3	NA	NA	TRBJ1-1	CAIIPDGNTEAFF	TGTGCCATCATCCCAGACGGGAACACTGAAGCTTTCTTT
TRBV28	TRBD1	NA	TRBJ1-1	CASSVFFKGARNTEAFF	TGTGCCAGCAGTGTCTTCTTTAAGGGGGCTCGGAACACTGAAGCTTTCTTT
TRBV10-2	NA	NA	TRBJ2-1	CASTPAISYNEQFF	TGCGCCAGCACCCCAGCCATCTCCTACAATGAGCAGTTCTTC
TRBV27	NA	NA	TRBJ1-1	CASSLRLYTEAFF	TGTGCCAGCAGCCTACGGTTATACACTGAAGCTTTCTTT
TRBV12-3/TRBV12-4	NA	NA	TRBJ1-2	CASSLAYYGYTF	TGTGCCAGCAGTTTGGCGTACTATGGCTACACCTTC
TRBV21-1	NA	NA	TRBJ2-5	CASSNPHRGLRETQYF	TGTGCCAGCAGCAACCCTCACAGGGGGCTGAGAGAGACCCAGTACTTC
TRBV13	NA	NA	TRBJ2-7	CASSPATEQYF	TGTGCCAGCAGCCCCGCGACCGAGCAGTACTTC
TRBV10-3	TRBD1	many	TRBJ1-1	CAISAGTGWDTEAFF	TGTGCCATCAGTGCTGGGACAGGGTGGGACACTGAAGCTTTCTTT
TRBV5-4	NA	NA	TRBJ1-5	CASSPDFGYNQPQHF	TGTGCCAGCAGCCCCGATTTTGGGTACAATCAGCCCCAGCATTTT
TRBV11-2	NA	many	TRBJ1-3	CASSLATGHSGNTIYF	TGTGCCAGCAGCTTAGCCACAGGGCACTCTGGAAACACCATATATTTT
TRBV27	TRBD1	once	TRBJ1-6	CASSTGTGGSPLHF	TGTGCCAGCAGTACTGGGACAGGGGGCTCACCCCTCCACTTT
TRBV11-2	NA	NA	TRBJ1-1	CASSFGKNTEAFF	TGTGCCAGCAGCTTCGGGAAGAACACTGAAGCTTTCTTT
TRBV6-1	NA	NA	TRBJ2-3	CASSAGLPADTQYF	TGTGCCAGCAGTGCGGGACTCCCGGCAGATACGCAGTATTTT
TRBV18	NA	NA	TRBJ1-1	CASSPKSGQNTEAFF	TGTGCCAGCTCACCAAAATCCGGACAGAACACTGAAGCTTTCTTT
TRBV7-9	NA	NA	TRBJ2-2	CASSWGVSTGELFF	TGTGCCAGCAGCTGGGGGGTGAGCACCGGGGAGCTGTTTTTT
TRBV10-3	TRBD1	NA	TRBJ1-1	CAIRSGNRGLKAFF	TGTGCCATCAGATCCGGAAACAGGGGGCTTAAGGCTTTCTTT
TRBV27	TRBD1	once	TRBJ1-2	CASSLGRGRNYGYTF	TGTGCCAGCAGTTTAGGTAGGGGGCGCAACTATGGCTACACCTTC
TRBV24-1	NA	NA	TRBJ1-2	CATTTDAFFYGYTF	TGTGCCACAACGACAGATGCCTTTTTCTATGGCTACACCTTC
TRBV24-1	TRBD1	once	TRBJ2-3	CAIDRGSTDTQYF	TGTGCCATCGACAGGGGTAGCACAGATACGCAGTATTTT
TRBV3-1/TRBV3-2	NA	NA	TRBJ2-3	CASSQERSTDTQYF	TGTGCCAGCAGCCAAGAGCGCTCCACAGATACGCAGTATTTT
TRBV18	NA	NA	TRBJ2-1	CASSPPGGAGINEQFF	TGTGCCAGCTCACCACCGGGTGGGGCTGGAATCAATGAGCAGTTCTTC
TRBV10-2	NA	NA	TRBJ1-4	CASSESLGLNEKLFF	TGCGCCAGCAGTGAGTCCCTAGGCCTCAATGAAAAACTGTTTTTT
TRBV6-2/TRBV6-3	TRBD2	once	TRBJ2-1	CASSRRGIAGGPYNEQFF	TGTGCCAGCAGCCGTAGGGGCATAGCGGGGGGACCCTACAATGAGCAGTTCTTC
TRBV19	NA	NA	TRBJ2-4	CASGRPKNIQYF	TGTGCCTCGGGGAGGCCTAAAAACATTCAGTACTTC
TRBV5-1	NA	NA	TRBJ2-5	CASSFGPYRVRETQYF	TGCGCCAGCAGCTTCGGACCGTACAGGGTGCGGGAGACCCAGTACTTC
TRBV2	TRBD1	NA	TRBJ1-2	CASSETPHRGGYTF	TGTGCCAGCAGTGAGACACCCCACAGGGGGGGCTACACCTTC
TRBV5-1	NA	NA	TRBJ1-1	CASSLPDGALNTEAFF	TGCGCCAGCAGCTTGCCCGACGGGGCACTGAACACTGAAGCTTTCTTT
TRBV7-9	NA	NA	TRBJ1-2	CASSKAADGNYGYTF	TGTGCCAGCAGCAAAGCCGCGGACGGCAACTATGGCTACACCTTC
TRBV3-1/TRBV3-2	NA	NA	TRBJ1-6	CASSQRRSPLHF	TGTGCCAGCAGCCAAAGGCGATCACCCCTCCACTTT
TRBV11-2	NA	NA	TRBJ2-2	CASSLVRWAGELFF	TGTGCCAGCAGCTTAGTTCGGTGGGCCGGGGAGCTGTTTTTT
TRBV27	NA	NA	TRBJ1-5	CASSFLDSSNQPQHF	TGTGCCAGCAGTTTTCTAGACAGTAGCAATCAGCCCCAGCATTTT
TRBV7-9	NA	NA	TRBJ1-1	CASRETTEAFF	TGTGCCAGCAGGGAGACTACTGAAGCTTTCTTT
TRBV30	NA	few	TRBJ1-1	CAWSREAFF	TGTGCCTGGAGCCGTGAAGCTTTCTTT
TRBV9	NA	NA	TRBJ1-5	CASSATGGNQPQHF	TGTGCCAGCAGTGCTACGGGGGGGAATCAGCCCCAGCATTTT
TRBV28	TRBD1	NA	TRBJ2-7	CACRQGAYEQYF	TGTGCCTGCCGACAGGGGGCGTACGAGCAGTACTTC
TRBV5-1	NA	NA	TRBJ2-5	CASSLAQGPQETQYF	TGCGCCAGCAGCTTGGCCCAGGGACCCCAAGAGACCCAGTACTTC
TRBV15	NA	few	TRBJ2-1	CATSRGGFEQFF	TGTGCCACCAGCAGAGGGGGCTTTGAGCAGTTCTTC
TRBV7-2	NA	NA	TRBJ1-2	CASSPSPGHYGYTF	TGTGCCAGCAGCCCCTCCCCGGGACATTATGGCTACACCTTC
TRBV5-3	NA	NA	TRBJ1-3	CARSPRRSGNTIYF	TGTGCCAGAAGCCCAAGAAGGTCTGGAAACACCATATATTTT
TRBV23-1	TRBD1	NA	TRBJ1-5	CATLTRDRGPPLLNQPQHF	TGCGCCACCCTTACCCGGGACAGGGGGCCCCCACTCCTCAATCAGCCCCAGCATTTT
TRBV11-2	NA	once	TRBJ2-6	CASSLGSSGANVLTF	TGTGCCAGCAGCTTAGGCTCCTCTGGGGCCAACGTCCTGACTTTC
TRBV6-4	NA	once	TRBJ1-4	CASSAGQLVANEKLFF	TGTGCCAGCAGTGCTGGGCAGTTAGTAGCTAATGAAAAACTGTTTTTT
TRBV10-3	TRBD1	NA	TRBJ2-1	CAISEDRGAIF	TGTGCCATCAGTGAGGACAGGGGAGCTATCTTC
TRBV5-1	TRBD1	NA	TRBJ1-1	CASSLRTTGRGNTEAFF	TGCGCCAGCAGCTTACGTACGACAGGGCGAGGGAACACTGAAGCTTTCTTT
TRBV7-6	NA	NA	TRBJ1-2	CASSPAVGDYGYTF	TGTGCCAGCAGCCCAGCAGTGGGGGACTATGGCTACACCTTC
TRBV5-1	NA	once	TRBJ1-5	CASSFDNQPQHF	TGCGCCAGCAGCTTTGATAATCAGCCCCAGCATTTT
TRBV12-3/TRBV12-4	NA	NA	TRBJ2-3	CASRGSSTDTQYF	TGTGCCAGCAGAGGGTCCAGCACAGATACGCAGTATTTT
TRBV2	TRBD1	NA	TRBJ2-7	CASPGTGGMHEQYF	TGTGCCAGCCCGGGGACAGGGGGCATGCACGAGCAGTACTTC
TRBV7-6	NA	NA	TRBJ2-7	CASSLGAAGRYEQYF	TGTGCCAGCAGCTTAGGGGCGGCCGGACGTTACGAGCAGTACTTC
TRBV9	NA	NA	TRBJ1-1	CASSVEETANTEAFF	TGTGCCAGCAGCGTAGAGGAAACAGCGAACACTGAAGCTTTCTTT
TRBV2	NA	NA	TRBJ2-5	CASRTGARETQYF	TGTGCCAGCAGGACAGGAGCCAGGGAGACCCAGTACTTC
TRBV20-1	NA	NA	TRBJ2-2	CSAPWVGELFF	TGCAGTGCTCCCTGGGTCGGGGAGCTGTTTTTT
TRBV2	NA	NA	TRBJ2-5	CASSGDGQETQYF	TGTGCCAGCAGTGGGGACGGCCAAGAGACCCAGTACTTC
TRBV29-1	NA	NA	TRBJ1-1	CSALTGNTEAFF	TGCAGCGCCCTTACAGGGAACACTGAAGCTTTCTTT
TRBV12-3/TRBV12-4	NA	NA	TRBJ1-5	CASSLGDGQPQHF	TGTGCCAGCAGTTTAGGGGACGGTCAGCCCCAGCATTTT